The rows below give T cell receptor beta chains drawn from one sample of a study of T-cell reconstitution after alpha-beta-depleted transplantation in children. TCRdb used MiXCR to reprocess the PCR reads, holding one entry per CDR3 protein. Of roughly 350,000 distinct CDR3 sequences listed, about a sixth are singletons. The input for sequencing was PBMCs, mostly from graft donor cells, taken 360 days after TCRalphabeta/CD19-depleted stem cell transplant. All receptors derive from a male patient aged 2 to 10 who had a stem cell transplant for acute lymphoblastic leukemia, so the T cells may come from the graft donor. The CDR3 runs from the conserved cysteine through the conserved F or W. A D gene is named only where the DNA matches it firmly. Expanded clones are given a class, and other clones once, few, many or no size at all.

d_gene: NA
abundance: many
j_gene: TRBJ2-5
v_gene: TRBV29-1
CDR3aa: CSVEDLGGTQYF
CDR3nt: TGCAGCGTTGAAGATCTGGGGGGGACCCAGTACTTC

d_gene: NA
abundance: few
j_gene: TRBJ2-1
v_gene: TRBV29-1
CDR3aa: CSVEGAGPHYNEQFF
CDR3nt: TGCAGCGTTGAAGGGGCGGGTCCGCATTACAATGAGCAGTTCTTC

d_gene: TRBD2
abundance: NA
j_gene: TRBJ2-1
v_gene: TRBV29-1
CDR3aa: CSVGSWTSGEALFF
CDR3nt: TGCAGCGTCGGGTCCTGGACTAGCGGGGAGGCTCTGTTCTTC

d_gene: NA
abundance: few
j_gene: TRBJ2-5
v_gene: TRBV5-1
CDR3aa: CASSLLDSGETQYF
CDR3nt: TGCGCCAGCAGCCTATTGGACAGTGGAGAGACCCAGTACTTC

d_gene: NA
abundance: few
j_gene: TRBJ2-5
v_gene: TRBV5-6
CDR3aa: CASSLTRGRGETQYF
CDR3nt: TGTGCCAGCAGCTTGACCCGGGGCAGGGGAGAGACCCAGTACTTC

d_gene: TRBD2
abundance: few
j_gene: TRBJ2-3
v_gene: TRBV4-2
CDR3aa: CASSHSGRADEDTQYF
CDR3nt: TGTGCCAGCAGCCATAGCGGGAGGGCCGATGAGGATACGCAGTATTTT

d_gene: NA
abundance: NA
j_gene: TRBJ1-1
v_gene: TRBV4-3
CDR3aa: CASSQGNRWGTEAFF
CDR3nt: TGCGCCAGCAGCCAAGGGAACCGTTGGGGGACTGAAGCTTTCTTT

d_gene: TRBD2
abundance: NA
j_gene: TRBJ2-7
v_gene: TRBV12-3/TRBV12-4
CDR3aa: CARMTSRTYEQYF
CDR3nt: TGTGCCAGAATGACTAGCAGGACCTACGAGCAGTACTTC

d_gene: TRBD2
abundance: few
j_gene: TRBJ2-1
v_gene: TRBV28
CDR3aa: CASSAGLAGVTRFF
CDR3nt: TGTGCCAGCAGTGCGGGACTAGCGGGAGTCACAAGGTTCTTC

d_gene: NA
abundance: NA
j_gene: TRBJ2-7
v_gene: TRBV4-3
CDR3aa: CASSQEGGIYEQYF
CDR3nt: TGCGCCAGCAGCCAAGAGGGCGGGATCTACGAGCAGTACTTC

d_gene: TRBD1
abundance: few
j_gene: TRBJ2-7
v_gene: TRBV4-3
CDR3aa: CASSQDSRTGTWEQYF
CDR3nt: TGCGCCAGCAGCCAAGATTCGAGGACAGGGACGTGGGAGCAGTACTTC

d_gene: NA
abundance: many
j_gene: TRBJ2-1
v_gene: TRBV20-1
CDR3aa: CSAGEGSYNEQFF
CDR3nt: TGCAGTGCGGGGGAAGGCTCCTACAATGAGCAGTTCTTC

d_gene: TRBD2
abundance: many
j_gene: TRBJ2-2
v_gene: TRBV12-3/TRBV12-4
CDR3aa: CASSLLAGITGELFF
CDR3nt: TGTGCCAGCAGTTTACTAGCGGGGATCACCGGGGAGCTGTTTTTT

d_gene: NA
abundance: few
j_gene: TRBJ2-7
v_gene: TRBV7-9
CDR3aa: CASSALGYYEQYF
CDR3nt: TGTGCCAGCAGCGCTCTGGGGTACTACGAGCAGTACTTC

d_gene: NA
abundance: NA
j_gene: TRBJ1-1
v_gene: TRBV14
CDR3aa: CASSQSRNTEAFF
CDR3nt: TGTGCCAGCAGCCAATCGAGGAACACTGAAGCTTTCTTT

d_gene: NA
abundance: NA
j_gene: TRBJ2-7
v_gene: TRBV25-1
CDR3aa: CASSEWGGGRTYEQYF
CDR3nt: TGTGCCAGCAGTGAATGGGGAGGGGGCCGCACCTACGAGCAGTACTTC

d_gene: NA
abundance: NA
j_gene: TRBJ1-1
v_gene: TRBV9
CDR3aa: CASSVEASGRTEAFF
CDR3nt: TGTGCCAGCAGCGTAGAGGCGTCAGGGAGGACTGAAGCTTTCTTT

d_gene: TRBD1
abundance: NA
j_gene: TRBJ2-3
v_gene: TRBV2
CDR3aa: CASSEYAAGGTGSTDTQYF
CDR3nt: TGTGCCAGCAGTGAATATGCGGCAGGGGGAACGGGCAGCACAGATACGCAGTATTTT

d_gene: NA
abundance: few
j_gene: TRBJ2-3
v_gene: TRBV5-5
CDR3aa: CASSLRAGRDTDTQYF
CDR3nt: TGTGCCAGCAGCTTGAGGGCAGGTCGGGACACAGATACGCAGTATTTT

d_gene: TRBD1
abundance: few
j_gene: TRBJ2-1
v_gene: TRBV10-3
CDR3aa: CAISEGQGRNEQFF
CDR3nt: TGTGCCATCAGTGAGGGACAGGGGAGGAATGAGCAGTTCTTC

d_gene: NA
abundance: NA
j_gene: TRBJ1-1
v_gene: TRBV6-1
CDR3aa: CASSTTTDTEAFF
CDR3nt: TGTGCCAGCAGTACAACAACGGACACTGAAGCTTTCTTT

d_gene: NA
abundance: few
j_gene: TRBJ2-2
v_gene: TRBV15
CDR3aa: CATSRFGGTGELFF
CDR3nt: TGTGCCACCAGCAGATTCGGGGGCACCGGGGAGCTGTTTTTT